The sequence of this TCR beta chain was determined in a study of shared clonotypes between healthy human individuals. Study outcomes and limitations: Incompleteness in sorted-subset sequencing, despite large depth, was shown by rarefaction. Investigators expected sequencing depth to affect clonotype sharing among donors. Non-shared clonotypes had lower generation probabilities than clonotypes shared by all four sorted-subset donors.

Per germline, CDR1 SGHNT and CDR2 YENEEA. The CDR3 spans 13 residues. With 5 bases removed from V and 0 bases from J, the gap between germline ends came to 7 bases. Researchers partitioned CD4+ cells into CD45RA+ naive and CD45RA-negative memory subsets. As concerns this clone: Its antigen is as yet unknown.

Data came from immunoSEQ multiplex PCR; TCRdb stores just in-frame clones and leaves some out. Seen here are hundreds of thousands of clones, approximately 75% observed once, and the top ten hold about 1.7%. This TCR was sampled from a woman in her 30s in good health. The chain combines TRBV11-3 with TRBJ1-1; D call uncertain. The sample taken for sequencing was memory CD4+ T cells sorted from blood. Documented subset: CD45RA-negative fraction. The CDR3 is CASSLALNTEAFF. CDR3 in DNA: TGTGCCAGCAGCCTCGCCTTGAACACTGAAGCTTTCTTT.